Listed here are 17 T cell receptor beta chains from one sample, sequenced in a study of Graves' ophthalmopathy and Graves' hyperthyroidism. For repertoire sequencing, the TCR beta CDR3 regions were amplified from RNA transcripts. First-round RT-PCR relied on HTBI primers, and a second-round multiplex PCR came next. TCRdb re-analysed the multiplex PCR reads in MiXCR, keeping a single row per CDR3 protein. The data contain hundreds of thousands of distinct CDR3 sequences, over 20% of them singletons. What was sequenced was peripheral blood. These receptors came from a woman aged 18-29 years with stable Graves' hyperthyroidism.

This clonotype has at least ten counts. J is TRBJ2-4 and V is TRBV13; TRBD2 matches at 7 bases. After removal of 0 bases from V and 8 bases from J, the junction contained 7 bases not matched to a gene. The CDR3 runs to 15 residues. The germline CDR1 and CDR2 sequences are PRHDT and FYEKMQ (reference sequence). The CDR3 region has the DNA TGTGCCAGCAGCTTAGGGCTAGCGGTAGGGGACATTCAGTACTTC. Protein product: CASSLGLAVGDIQYF.

This clonotype was seen a handful of times. The missing conserved phenylalanine or tryptophan at the end of this CDR3 makes a read error likely. CDR3 loop: CASSQEGEGPYEQYS. For the CDR3, the DNA is TGTGCCAGCAGCCAAGAAGGGGAGGGACCTTACGAGCAGTACTCC. The chain combines TRBV4-2 with TRBJ2-7, with 7 nucleotides matching TRBD2. The trim removed 0 bases at V and 4 bases at J, leaving 6 bases unmatched. The CDR3 is 15 amino acids. The germline V gene encodes CDR1 LGHNA and CDR2 YNFKEQ.

V gene TRBV27 combines with J gene TRBJ2-5, with 8 bases matching TRBD2. CDR3 length equals 17 residues. Looked up from germline, CDR1 is MNHEY and CDR2 is SMNVEV (reference sequence). J gave up 2 bases and V 2 bases, and 10 bases lay outside the gene matches. This CDR3 reads CASSLGVLAGGQETQYF. CDR3 sequence (DNA): TGTGCCAGCAGTTTAGGAGTGCTGGCGGGGGGACAAGAGACCCAGTACTTC.

In the case of this clonotype: A much larger clone differs from this one at a single base, so this may be a read error. The chain recombines TRBV20-1 with TRBJ2-7; either TRBD1 or TRBD2 may fit D (5 bases each). CDR1 and CDR2 (germline): DFQATT, SNEGSKA (reference sequence). CDR3 length: 13 residues. The CDR3: CCATRDAVYEQYF. The DNA for the CDR3 is TGCTGTGCAACCAGGGACGCCGTCTACGAGCAGTACTTC.

In its sample, this clonotype was seen many times. V and J are TRBV12-3 or TRBV12-4 and TRBJ2-7; tentatively, D is TRBD1 or TRBD2 (5 bases each). Deletions cut 3 bases from V and 5 bases from J, with 14 bases between. The CDR3 runs to 14 residues. CDR3 protein: CASSFGFGDDEQYF. CDR3 coding DNA: TGTGCCAGCAGTTTTGGTTTCGGGGACGACGAGCAGTACTTC.

In its sample, this clonotype was seen a few times. J is TRBJ2-4 and V is TRBV19; TRBD1 is a possible D gene (6 bases). V shed 3 bases and J shed 0 bases, with 27 bases lying between them. The CDR3 runs to 21 residues. Germline CDR1 reads LNHDA; CDR2 reads SQIVND (reference sequence). CDR3 DNA: TGTGCCAGTAGTATTGGCTTTACTCAGGGGACGGAAAGTCTAGCCAAAAACATTCAGTACTTC. Amino acid sequence: CASSIGFTQGTESLAKNIQYF.

The chain links TRBV11-2 to TRBJ2-2; 8 nucleotides agree with TRBD1. CDR3 length: 16 residues. Unmatched junction bases numbered 8, after V lost 5 bases and J lost 3 bases. Germline-derived CDR1 and CDR2 are SGHAT and FQNNGV. CDR3 nucleotide sequence: TGTGCCAGCAGCCCAGGGGGCGGCGGCTACACCGGGGAGCTGTTTTTT. This encodes CASSPGGGGYTGELFF. The full variable domain, rest sourced from reference TRBV11-2 and TRBJ2-2, is EAGVAQSPRYKIIEKRQSVAFWCNPISGHATLYWYQQILGQGPKLLIQFQNNGVVDDSQLPKDRFSAERLKGVDSTLKIQPAKLEDSAVYLCASSPGGGGYTGELFFGEGSRLTVL.

There are a few counts of this clonotype. The chain joins TRBV9 to TRBJ2-5; possibly TRBD1 for D (5 bases). The CDR3 has 13 residues. Trimming pared 5 bases from V and 5 bases from J, leaving 13 bases between. CDR1 and CDR2 (germline): SGDLS, YYNGEE. CDR3 sequence reads: CASSTRVWETQYF. The CDR3 DNA is TGTGCCAGCAGTACCAGGGTTTGGGAGACCCAGTACTTC.

Worth noting for this clonotype: This clone may be a read error of a much larger clone one base away. V usage is TRBV27 and J usage is TRBJ2-2, with 7 bases identical to TRBD2. This CDR3 has 14 residues. CDR1 MNHEY and CDR2 SMNVEV come from the germline V gene (reference sequence). The DNA for the CDR3 is TGTGCCAGCAGTCTGGGACTAAATGCCGGGGAGCTGTGTTTT. It translates to CASSLGLNAGELCF.

This clonotype was seen repeatedly, ten times or more. This rearrangement joins TRBV12-3 or TRBV12-4 to TRBJ2-7; the match to TRBD1 covers 7 bases. The CDR3 sequence is 14 residues long. Trimming removed 6 bases from V and 0 bases from J; junction bases left unmatched: 5. The CDR3 loop reads CASSPTGNSYEQYF. CDR3 nucleotides: TGTGCCAGCAGCCCGACAGGGAACTCCTACGAGCAGTACTTC.

Ten or more counts support this clonotype. CDR3 nucleotides: TGTGCCACCAGCAGAGGGAGGAGGGTTGGTCCTGAAGCTTTCTTT. This translates into CATSRGRRVGPEAFF. The genes are TRBV15 and TRBJ1-1; D is undetermined. The V gene's germline CDR1 is LNHNV and CDR2 YYDKDF (reference sequence). V was shortened by 1 base and J by 6 bases, with 15 bases between the two germline ends. The CDR3 is 15 residues long.

This clonotype was detected once. This chain joins TRBV7-8 and TRBJ2-7; D remains ambiguous. V was shortened by 1 base and J by 5 bases, with 12 bases between the two germline ends. The CDR3 is 14 residues long. Looked up from germline, CDR1 is SGHVS and CDR2 is FQNEAQ. The CDR3 DNA reads TGTGCCAGCAGCTTAGTGTCGGGCTCTAACGAGCAGTACTTC. This translates into CASSLVSGSNEQYF.

The J gene is TRBJ2-6, the V gene TRBV24-1; D unclear. In germline, CDR1 is KGHDR, CDR2 SFDVKD. Deletions cut 5 bases from V and 3 bases from J, with 13 bases between. CDR3 length: 16 amino acids. The CDR3 reads CATSVVGQDGANVLTF. The CDR3 nucleotides are TGTGCCACCAGTGTTGTAGGCCAGGATGGGGCCAACGTCCTGACTTTC.

This clonotype was observed many times. The chain has TRBV6-1 and TRBJ2-7; unclear D gene. The germline gives CDR1 MNHNS, CDR2 SASEGT. V gave up 1 base and J gave up 2 bases, with 6 bases separating them. CDR3 length: 13 amino acids. The CDR3 DNA is TGTGCCAGCAGTGAAGGGGCAACCTACGAGCAGTACTTC. This gives the protein CASSEGATYEQYF.

This clonotype was recorded at least ten times. One end of the junction fails to match germline, which may point to a read error. The chain links TRBV2 to TRBJ2-7; 9 bases fit TRBD1. Germline V lookup: CDR1 SNHLY, CDR2 FYNNEI. This CDR3 has 15 amino acids. DNA of the CDR3: TGTGCCAGCAGGAGCCCCGGGACAGGGATGGACTACTCTTTTTTC. Amino acid sequence: CASRSPGTGMDYSFF.

In this sample, this clonotype turned up many times. The V and J genes are TRBV12-3 or TRBV12-4 and TRBJ2-7, with 7 bases aligning to TRBD1. CDR3 length equals 12 residues. The V gene end was trimmed by 5 bases and the J gene end by 5 bases; junction bases not matched to a gene: 3. CDR3 region: CASSKGANEQYF. In nucleotides, the CDR3 is TGTGCCAGCAGTAAGGGGGCGAACGAGCAGTACTTC.

This clonotype has ten or more counts. V and J are TRBV12-5 and TRBJ1-1; 9 nucleotides line up with TRBD1. The CDR3 is 16 residues long. From germline, CDR1 is LGHNT and CDR2 FRNRAP. The V and J ends lost 6 bases and 1 base, in that order; junction bases with no gene match: 9. This CDR3 is CASGSGTGRANTEAFF. The CDR3 DNA sequence: TGTGCTAGTGGCTCCGGGACAGGGCGGGCGAACACTGAAGCTTTCTTT.